Described below is a single T cell receptor (beta chain) sequence and its context. Its antigen is currently unknown. Trimming left V 8 bases short and J 6 bases short, with 14 bases between. The CDR3 covers 13 residues. The V gene's germline CDR1 is MNHEY and CDR2 SVGAGI. TCRdb's copy holds only in-frame clones and misses some; the assay was immunoSEQ multiplex PCR. Of about 120,000 clones listed, just over 90% are singletons. The sample belongs to a study of graft-versus-host responses after intestinal transplantation. Study at large: The study gave all recipients anti-thymocyte globulin induction, then tacrolimus and steroids for 2 to 3 years.

Study-wide results and limits: The highest levels of circulating GvH clones went along with early declines in HvG clones after transplant. Across patients carrying graft-donor T cell macrochimerism, allografts held high graft-versus-host to host-versus-graft clonal ratios.

Source: unstimulated CD4+ T cells sorted from spleen or lymph node cells, taken before intestinal transplant. This clonotype was sampled from a human donor who received an intestinal transplant. V is TRBV6-5 and J is TRBJ1-3; maybe TRBD1 (6 bases). The CDR3 sequence: CASRNHRANTIYF. In nucleotides, the CDR3 is TGTGCCAGCCGAAACCACAGGGCAAACACCATATATTTT.